This T cell receptor (beta chain) was sequenced in a study of blood T cell repertoires in COVID-19. Background on the study: The cDNA or gDNA used as material had been derived from T cells, B-cell-depleted T cells, or PBMCs.

The table came from immunoSEQ multiplex PCR; TCRdb's copy has only in-frame clones and leaves some out. The repertoire holds 140,000 or so clones, with approximately 81% as singletons. Germline assignment: CDR1 SGHDT and CDR2 YYEEEE. The CDR3 covers 13 residues. J gave up 10 bases and V 4 bases, and 3 bases lay outside the gene matches. The rearrangement joins TRBV5-6 to TRBJ1-6; 9 nucleotides line up with TRBD1. Specimen: peripheral blood. This TCR came from a human donor with acute or convalescent COVID-19. The donor label of this sample is uncertain. CDR3 coding DNA: TGTGCCAGCAGCGTAACAGGGGGCTCACCCCTCCACTTT. This codes for CASSVTGGSPLHF.